This T cell receptor (beta chain) was captured by sequencing in a study of shared clonotypes between healthy human individuals. With regard to this clone: Its specificity is not known.

Every donor, a Caucasian adult, lived in Nashville, Tennessee. Findings and caveats of the study: Four donors shared about 4.8% of their naive CD4 clonotypes. The four-donor shared clonotypes exceeded non-shared clonotypes in generation probability, with non-shared ones scoring lower.

The assay was run at deep level. Profiled with immunoSEQ multiplex PCR; TCRdb holds only in-frame clones, not every one. Altogether about 1.5 million clones are present, 95% to 99% being singletons, with the ten largest covering about 0.4%. Germline V gives CDR1 SGHDT, CDR2 YYEEEE. This CDR3 region has 13 residues. Trimming cost V 2 bases and J 0 bases, with 5 bases left between them. Sequenced material: naive CD4+ T cells sorted from blood. The subset was: CD45RA+ positively selected. The chain joins TRBV5-6 to TRBJ1-1, with D unresolved. The clonotype was recovered from a man aged 25-40 years in good health. The CDR3 spells CASSFAMNTEAFF. In DNA, the CDR3 is TGTGCCAGCAGCTTTGCGATGAACACTGAAGCTTTCTTT.